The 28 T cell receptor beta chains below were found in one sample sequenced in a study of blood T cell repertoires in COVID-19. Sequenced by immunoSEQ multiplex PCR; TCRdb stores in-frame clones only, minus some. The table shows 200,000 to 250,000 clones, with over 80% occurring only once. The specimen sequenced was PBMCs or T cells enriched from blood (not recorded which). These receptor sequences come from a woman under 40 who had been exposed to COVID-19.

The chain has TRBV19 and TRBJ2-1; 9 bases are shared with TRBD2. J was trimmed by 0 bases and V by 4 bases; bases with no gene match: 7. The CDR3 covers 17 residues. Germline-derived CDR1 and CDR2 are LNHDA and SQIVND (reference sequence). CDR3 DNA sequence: TGTGCCAGTAGTAGGATTAGCGGGAGCGTCTCCTACAATGAGCAGTTCTTC. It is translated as CASSRISGSVSYNEQFF. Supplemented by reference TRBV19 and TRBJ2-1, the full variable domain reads DGGITQSPKYLFRKEGQNVTLSCEQNLNHDAMYWYRQDPGQGLRLIYYSQIVNDFQKGDIAEGYSVSREKKESFPLTVTSAQKNPTAFYLCASSRISGSVSYNEQFFGPGTRLTVL.

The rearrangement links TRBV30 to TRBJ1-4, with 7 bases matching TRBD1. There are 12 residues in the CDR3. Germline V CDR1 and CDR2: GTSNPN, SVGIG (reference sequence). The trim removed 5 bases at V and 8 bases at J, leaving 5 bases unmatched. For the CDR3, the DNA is TGTGCCTGGGACAGGGTTGGCGAAAAACTGTTTTTT. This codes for CAWDRVGEKLFF.

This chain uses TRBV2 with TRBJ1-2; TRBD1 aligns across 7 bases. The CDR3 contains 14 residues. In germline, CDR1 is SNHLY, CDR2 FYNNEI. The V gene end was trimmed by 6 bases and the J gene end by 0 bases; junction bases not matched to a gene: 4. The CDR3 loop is CASRLGQANYGYTF. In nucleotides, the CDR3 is TGTGCCAGCAGGCTCGGACAGGCTAACTATGGCTACACCTTC.

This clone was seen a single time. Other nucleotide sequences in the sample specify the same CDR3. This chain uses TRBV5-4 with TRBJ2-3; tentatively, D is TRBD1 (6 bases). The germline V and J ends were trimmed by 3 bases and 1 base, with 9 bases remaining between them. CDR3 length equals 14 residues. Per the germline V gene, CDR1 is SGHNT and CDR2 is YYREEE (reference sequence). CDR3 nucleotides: TGTGCCAGCAGCTCGCGGACAGGCACAGATACGCAGTATTTT. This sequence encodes CASSSRTGTDTQYF.

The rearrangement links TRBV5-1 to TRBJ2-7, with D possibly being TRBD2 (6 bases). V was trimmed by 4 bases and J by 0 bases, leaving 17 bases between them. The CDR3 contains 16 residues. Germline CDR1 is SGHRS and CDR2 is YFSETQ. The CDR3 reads CASSPPGRRSSYEQYF. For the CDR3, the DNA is TGCGCCAGCAGCCCCCCGGGGAGGAGGAGCTCCTACGAGCAGTACTTC.

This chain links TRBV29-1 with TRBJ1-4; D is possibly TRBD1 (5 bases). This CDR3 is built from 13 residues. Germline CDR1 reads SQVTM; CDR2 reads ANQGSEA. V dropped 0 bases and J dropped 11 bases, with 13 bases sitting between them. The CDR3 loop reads CSVEESAGQKLFF. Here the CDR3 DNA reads TGCAGCGTTGAAGAATCGGCAGGGCAGAAACTGTTTTTT.

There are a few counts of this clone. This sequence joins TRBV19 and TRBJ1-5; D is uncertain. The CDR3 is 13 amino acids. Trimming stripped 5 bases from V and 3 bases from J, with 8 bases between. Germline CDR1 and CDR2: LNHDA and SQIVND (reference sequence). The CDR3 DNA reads TGTGCCAGTAGTCCGAGTCCCAATCAGCCCCAGCATTTT. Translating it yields CASSPSPNQPQHF.

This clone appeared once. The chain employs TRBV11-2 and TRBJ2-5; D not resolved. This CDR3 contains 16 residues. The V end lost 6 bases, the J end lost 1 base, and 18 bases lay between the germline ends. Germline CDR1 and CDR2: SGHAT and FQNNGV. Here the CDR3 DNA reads TGTGCCAGCAGACGAAATTCCCGACAACCCCAAGAGACCCAGTACTTC. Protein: CASRRNSRQPQETQYF.

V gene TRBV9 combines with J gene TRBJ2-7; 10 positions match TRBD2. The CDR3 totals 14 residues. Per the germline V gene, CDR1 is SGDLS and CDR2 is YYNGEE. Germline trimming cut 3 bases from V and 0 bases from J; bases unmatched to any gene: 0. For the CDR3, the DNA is TGTGCCAGCAGCGGGACTAGCGGCTCCTACGAGCAGTACTTC. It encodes CASSGTSGSYEQYF.

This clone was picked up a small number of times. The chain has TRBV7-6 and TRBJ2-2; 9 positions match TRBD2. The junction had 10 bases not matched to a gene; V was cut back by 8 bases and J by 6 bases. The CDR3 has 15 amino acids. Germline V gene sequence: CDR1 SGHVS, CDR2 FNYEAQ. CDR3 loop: CASRLEAGGSGELFF. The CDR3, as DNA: TGTGCCAGCCGCCTGGAAGCGGGAGGCTCCGGGGAGCTGTTTTTT.

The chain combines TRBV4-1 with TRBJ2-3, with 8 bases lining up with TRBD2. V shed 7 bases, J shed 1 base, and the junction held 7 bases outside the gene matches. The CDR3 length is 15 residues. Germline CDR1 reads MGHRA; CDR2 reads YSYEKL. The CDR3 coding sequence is TGCGCCAGCACGGCTCAGACTAGCGGCACAGATACGCAGTATTTT. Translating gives CASTAQTSGTDTQYF.

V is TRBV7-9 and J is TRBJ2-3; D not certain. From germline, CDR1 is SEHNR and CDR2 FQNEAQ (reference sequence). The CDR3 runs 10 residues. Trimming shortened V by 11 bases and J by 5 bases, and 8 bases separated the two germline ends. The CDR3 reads CAGSIDTQYF. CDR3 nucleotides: TGTGCCGGCTCAATAGATACGCAGTATTTT.

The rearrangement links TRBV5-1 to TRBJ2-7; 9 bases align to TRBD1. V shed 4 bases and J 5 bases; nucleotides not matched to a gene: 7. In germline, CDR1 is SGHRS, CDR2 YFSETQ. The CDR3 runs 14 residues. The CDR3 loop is CASSPGQGGDEQYF. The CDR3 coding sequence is TGCGCCAGCAGCCCGGGACAGGGTGGGGACGAGCAGTACTTC.

CDR3 sequence (DNA): TGTGCCAGCAGCCAGAACAGGGTGGGGGAGCAGTACTTC. As protein: CASSQNRVGEQYF. The gene calls are TRBV3-1 (or the pseudogene TRBV3-2) and TRBJ2-7; tentatively, D is TRBD1 (6 bases). Per the germline V gene, CDR1 is LGHDT and CDR2 is YNNKEL (reference sequence). Between the trimmed V and J ends, which lost 3 bases and 7 bases, there was a span of 13 bases. The CDR3 sequence is 13 residues long.

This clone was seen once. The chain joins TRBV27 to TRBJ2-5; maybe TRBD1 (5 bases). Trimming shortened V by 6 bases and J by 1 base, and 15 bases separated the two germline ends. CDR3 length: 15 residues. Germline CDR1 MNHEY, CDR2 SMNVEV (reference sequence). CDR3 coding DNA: TGTGCCAGCAGCAGACAGACCCCTTTCCAAGAGACCCAGTACTTC. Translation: CASSRQTPFQETQYF.

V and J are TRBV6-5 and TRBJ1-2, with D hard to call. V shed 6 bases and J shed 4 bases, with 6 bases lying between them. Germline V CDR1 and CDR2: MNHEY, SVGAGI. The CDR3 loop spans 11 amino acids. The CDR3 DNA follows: TGTGCCAGCAGCGTTAGCTATGGCTACACCTTC. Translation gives CASSVSYGYTF.

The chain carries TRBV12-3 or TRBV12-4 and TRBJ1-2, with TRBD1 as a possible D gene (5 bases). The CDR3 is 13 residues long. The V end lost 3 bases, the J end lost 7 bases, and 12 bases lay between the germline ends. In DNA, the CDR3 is TGTGCCAGCAGTTTGGGGCGGGGAAGTGGCTACACCTTC. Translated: CASSLGRGSGYTF.

This CDR3 is CASSFSGIGNYGYTF. Written as DNA, the CDR3 is TGTGCCAGTAGTTTCTCAGGGATCGGCAACTATGGCTACACCTTC. The rearrangement joins TRBV19 to TRBJ1-2, with a weak D call TRBD1 (5 bases). This CDR3 has 15 residues. The germline V gene has CDR1 LNHDA and CDR2 SQIVND (reference sequence). V lost 5 bases and J lost 2, with 15 bases in between.

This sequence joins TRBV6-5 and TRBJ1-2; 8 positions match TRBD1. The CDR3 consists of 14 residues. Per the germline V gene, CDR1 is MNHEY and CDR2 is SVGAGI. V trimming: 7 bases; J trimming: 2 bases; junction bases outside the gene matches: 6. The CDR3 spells CASNRQGSNYGYTF. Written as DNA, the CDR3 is TGTGCCAGCAACCGACAGGGGTCCAACTATGGCTACACCTTC.

For the CDR3, the DNA is TGTGCCAGCAGCGTGGACAGGGTTGGGTCCGGGGAGCTGTTTTTT. It specifies CASSVDRVGSGELFF. V and J are TRBV7-6 and TRBJ2-2; 8 bases align to TRBD1. Trimming took 5 bases from V and 6 from J; bases not matched to a gene: 8. The CDR3 length is 15 residues. Germline V gives CDR1 SGHVS, CDR2 FNYEAQ.

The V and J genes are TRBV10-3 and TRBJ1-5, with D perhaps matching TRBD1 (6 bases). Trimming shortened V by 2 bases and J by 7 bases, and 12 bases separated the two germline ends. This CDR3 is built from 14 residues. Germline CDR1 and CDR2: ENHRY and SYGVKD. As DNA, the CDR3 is TGTGCCATCAGTGAGGTTGGGGGCTTGCAGCCCCAGCATTTT. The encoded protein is CAISEVGGLQPQHF.

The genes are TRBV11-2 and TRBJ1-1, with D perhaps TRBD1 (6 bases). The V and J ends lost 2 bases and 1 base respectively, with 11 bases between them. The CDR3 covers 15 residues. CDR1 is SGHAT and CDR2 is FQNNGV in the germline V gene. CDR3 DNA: TGTGCCAGCAGCTTATCCGGGACACAGAACACTGAAGCTTTCTTT. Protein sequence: CASSLSGTQNTEAFF.

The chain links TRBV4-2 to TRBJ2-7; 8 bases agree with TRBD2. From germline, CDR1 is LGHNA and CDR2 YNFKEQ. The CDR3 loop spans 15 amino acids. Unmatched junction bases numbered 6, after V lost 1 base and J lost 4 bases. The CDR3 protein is CASSQGAGVVYEQYF. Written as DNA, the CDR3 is TGTGCCAGCAGCCAAGGAGCGGGAGTCGTTTACGAGCAGTACTTC.

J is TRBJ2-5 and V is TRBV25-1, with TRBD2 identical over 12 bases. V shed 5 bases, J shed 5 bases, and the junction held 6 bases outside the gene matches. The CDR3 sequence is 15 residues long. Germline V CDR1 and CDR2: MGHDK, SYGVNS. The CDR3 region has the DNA TGTGCCAGCAGTAAGACTAGCGGGAGAATGGAGACCCAGTACTTC. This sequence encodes CASSKTSGRMETQYF.

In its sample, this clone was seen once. CDR3: CASTKGGGGQPQHF. The CDR3 DNA sequence: TGTGCCAGCACCAAGGGGGGAGGGGGACAGCCCCAGCATTTT. The V and J genes are TRBV28 and TRBJ1-5; possible D gene TRBD1, 6 bases. V lost 7 bases to trimming and J lost 7 bases, with 17 bases between them. Germline V lookup: CDR1 MDHEN, CDR2 SYDVKM. This CDR3 has 14 amino acids.

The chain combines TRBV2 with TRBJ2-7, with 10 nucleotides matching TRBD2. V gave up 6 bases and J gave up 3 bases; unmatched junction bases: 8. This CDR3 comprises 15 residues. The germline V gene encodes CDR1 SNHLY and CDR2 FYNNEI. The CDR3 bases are TGTGCCAGCAGGGATCTAGCGGGAGATCTCTACGAGCAGTACTTC. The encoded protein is CASRDLAGDLYEQYF.

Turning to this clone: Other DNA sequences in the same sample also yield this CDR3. The CDR3 sequence is CAWGPTGELFF. The CDR3 nucleotides read TGTGCCTGGGGTCCGACCGGGGAGCTGTTTTTT. This chain links TRBV30 with TRBJ2-2; D unresolved. CDR3 length: 11 residues. Trimming removed 5 bases from V and 5 bases from J, with 6 bases in between. Looked up from germline, CDR1 is GTSNPN and CDR2 is SVGIG (reference sequence).

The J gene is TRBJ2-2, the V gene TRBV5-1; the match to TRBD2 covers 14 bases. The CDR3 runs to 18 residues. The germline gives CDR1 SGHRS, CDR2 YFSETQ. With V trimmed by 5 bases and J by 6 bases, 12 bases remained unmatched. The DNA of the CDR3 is TGCGCCAGCAGGAATCCCCGGGGACTAGCGGGAGACGCCGGGGAGCTGTTTTTT. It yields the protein CASRNPRGLAGDAGELFF.